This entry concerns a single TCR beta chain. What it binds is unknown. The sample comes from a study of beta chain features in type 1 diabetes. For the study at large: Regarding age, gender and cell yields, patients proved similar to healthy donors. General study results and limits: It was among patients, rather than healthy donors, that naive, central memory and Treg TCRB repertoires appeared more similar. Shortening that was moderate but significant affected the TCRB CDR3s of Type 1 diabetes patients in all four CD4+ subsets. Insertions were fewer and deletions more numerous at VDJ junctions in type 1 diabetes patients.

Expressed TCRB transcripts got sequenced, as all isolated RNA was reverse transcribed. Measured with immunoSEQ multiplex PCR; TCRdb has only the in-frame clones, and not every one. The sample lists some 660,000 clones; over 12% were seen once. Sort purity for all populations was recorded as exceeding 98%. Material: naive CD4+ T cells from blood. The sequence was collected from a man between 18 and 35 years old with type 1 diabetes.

CDR3 region: CASLRGRMNSPLHF. In DNA form, the CDR3 reads TGTGCCAGCCTCAGGGGGCGCATGAATTCACCCCTCCACTTT. The V gene is TRBV28, the J gene TRBJ1-6; 8 nucleotides line up with TRBD1. Germline loops: CDR1 MDHEN, CDR2 SYDVKM. This CDR3 is built from 14 residues. V shed 8 bases and J 7 bases; nucleotides not matched to a gene: 7.